The present T cell receptor (beta chain) was sequenced within a study of blood T cell repertoires in COVID-19. On this clone itself: This CDR3 is also generated by other DNA sequences in the sample.

Germline V gene data show CDR1 as GTSNPN and CDR2 as SVGIG (reference sequence). The CDR3 covers 13 residues. V dropped 2 bases and J dropped 2 bases, with 7 bases sitting between them. Libraries were prepared by immunoSEQ multiplex PCR; TCRdb keeps only in-frame clonotypes and omits some of them. The data hold over 400,000 clones, with 70% to 90% observed a single time. The sequenced material came from peripheral blood. This sequence joins TRBV30 and TRBJ1-5; D call uncertain. This TCR derives from a human donor in a cohort sampled during active COVID-19. The CDR3 region has the DNA TGTGCCTGGAGTCCTCAGGGCAATCAGCCCCAGCATTTT. It is translated as CAWSPQGNQPQHF.